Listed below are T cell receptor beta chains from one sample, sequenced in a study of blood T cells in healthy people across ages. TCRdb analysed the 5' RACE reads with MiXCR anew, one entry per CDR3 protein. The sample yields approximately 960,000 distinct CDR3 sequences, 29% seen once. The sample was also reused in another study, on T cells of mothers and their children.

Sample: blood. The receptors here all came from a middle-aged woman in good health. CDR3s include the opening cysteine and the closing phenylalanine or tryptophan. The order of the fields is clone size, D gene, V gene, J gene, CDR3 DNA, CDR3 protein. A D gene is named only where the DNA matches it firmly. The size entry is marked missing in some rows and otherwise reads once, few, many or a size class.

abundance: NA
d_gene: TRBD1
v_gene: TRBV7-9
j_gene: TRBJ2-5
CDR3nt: TGTGCCAGCAGCCTCCCGGGACAGGGGTACCAAGAGACCCAGTACTTC
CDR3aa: CASSLPGQGYQETQYF

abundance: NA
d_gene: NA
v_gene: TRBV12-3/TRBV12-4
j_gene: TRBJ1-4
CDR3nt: TGTGCCAGCAGTTTAACAGGGAGGGATGAAAAACTGTTTTTT
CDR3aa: CASSLTGRDEKLFF

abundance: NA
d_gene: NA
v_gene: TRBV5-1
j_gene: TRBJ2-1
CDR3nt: TGCGCCAGCAGCTCGATCCGGGCCCTTCGATATGAGCAGTTCTTC
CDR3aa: CASSSIRALRYEQFF

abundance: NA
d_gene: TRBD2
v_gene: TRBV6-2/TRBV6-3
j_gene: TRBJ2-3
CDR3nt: TGTGCCAGCAGTGCTTGGACTAGCGGGAACACAGATACGCAGTATTTT
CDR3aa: CASSAWTSGNTDTQYF

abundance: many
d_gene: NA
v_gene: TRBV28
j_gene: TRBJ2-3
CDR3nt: TGTGCCAGCAGGTCAGAGGCAGATACGCAGTATTTT
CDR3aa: CASRSEADTQYF

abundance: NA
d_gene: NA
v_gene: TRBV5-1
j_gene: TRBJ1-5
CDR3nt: TGCGCCAGCAGCTTGGGCGGGACCCATCAGCCCCAGCATTTT
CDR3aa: CASSLGGTHQPQHF

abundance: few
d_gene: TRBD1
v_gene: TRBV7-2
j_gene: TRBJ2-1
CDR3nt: TGTGCCAGCAGCTCCCACTCCCCCGGGACAGCTGGTGGTGAGCAGTTCTTC
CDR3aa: CASSSHSPGTAGGEQFF

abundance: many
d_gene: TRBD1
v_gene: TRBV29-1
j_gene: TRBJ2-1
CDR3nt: TGCAGCGCGCGGACAGGGTACAATGAGCAGTTCTTC
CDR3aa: CSARTGYNEQFF

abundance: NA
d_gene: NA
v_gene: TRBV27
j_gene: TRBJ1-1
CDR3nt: TGTGCCAGCAGGGATGTCGGGCCTGAAGCTTTCTTT
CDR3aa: CASRDVGPEAFF

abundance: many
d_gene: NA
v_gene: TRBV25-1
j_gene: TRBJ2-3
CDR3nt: TGTGCCAGCAGTTTAGCTTATACGCAGTATTTT
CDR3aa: CASSLAYTQYF

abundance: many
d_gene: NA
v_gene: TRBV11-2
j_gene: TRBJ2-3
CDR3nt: TGTGCCAGCAGCTTATCACTAGGGGATACGCAGTATTTT
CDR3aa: CASSLSLGDTQYF

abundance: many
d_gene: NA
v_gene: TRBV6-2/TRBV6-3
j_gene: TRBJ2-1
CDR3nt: TGTGCCAGCAGTCCACTACTAGAGGGCAATGAGCAGTTCTTC
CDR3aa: CASSPLLEGNEQFF

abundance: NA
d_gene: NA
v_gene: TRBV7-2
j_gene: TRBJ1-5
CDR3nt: TGTGCCAGCAGCTTAGCTTTAGGGCGACAGTCACTCCAGCATTTT
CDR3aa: CASSLALGRQSLQHF

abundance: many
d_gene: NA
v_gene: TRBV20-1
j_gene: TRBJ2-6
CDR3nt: TGCAGTGCCCCCTCCAGAGGGTCAGGGGCCAACGTCCTGACTTTC
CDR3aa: CSAPSRGSGANVLTF

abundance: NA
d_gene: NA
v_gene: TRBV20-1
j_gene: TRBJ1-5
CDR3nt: TGCAGTGCTAGAGCAGGCGTACAGATCAATCAGCCCCAGCATTTT
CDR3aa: CSARAGVQINQPQHF

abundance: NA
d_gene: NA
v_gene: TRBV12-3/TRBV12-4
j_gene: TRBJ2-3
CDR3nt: TGTGCCAGCAGTGCCCTAGGCCTGCAGGAACTCACAGATACGCAGTATTTT
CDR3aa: CASSALGLQELTDTQYF

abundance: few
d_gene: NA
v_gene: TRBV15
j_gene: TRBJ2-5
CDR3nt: TGTGCCACCAGCACCCGGACTCGTGAGACCCAGTACTTC
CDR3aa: CATSTRTRETQYF

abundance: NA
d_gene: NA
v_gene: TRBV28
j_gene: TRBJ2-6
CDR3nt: TGTGCCAGCAGTCCCTGGAGCGATTCTGGGGCCAACGTCCGGACTTTC
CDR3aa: CASSPWSDSGANVRTF

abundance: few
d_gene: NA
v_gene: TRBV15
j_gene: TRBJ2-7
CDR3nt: TGTGCCACCAGCAGAGAGGGCCCCAGGAACGGGAGAGACGAGCAGTACTTC
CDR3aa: CATSREGPRNGRDEQYF

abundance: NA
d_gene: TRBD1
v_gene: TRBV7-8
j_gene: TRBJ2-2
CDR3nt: TGTGCCAGCAGCTTAGCGCGAACAGGGGGCTACCTCTCGAACACCGGGGAGCTGTTTTTT
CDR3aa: CASSLARTGGYLSNTGELFF

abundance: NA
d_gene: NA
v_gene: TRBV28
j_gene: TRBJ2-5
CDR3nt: TGTGCCAGCAGTTTAGTCTCCGGGCTGACCCAGTACTTC
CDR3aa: CASSLVSGLTQYF

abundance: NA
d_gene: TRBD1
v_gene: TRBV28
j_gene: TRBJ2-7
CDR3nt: TGTGCCACCACCCGGGACAGCTACGAGCAGTACTTC
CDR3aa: CATTRDSYEQYF

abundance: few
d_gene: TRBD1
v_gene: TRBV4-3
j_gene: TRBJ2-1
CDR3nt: TGCGCCAGCAGCCAAGGGACCCAGGGGGTTGGAGCTGAGTTCTTC
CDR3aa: CASSQGTQGVGAEFF

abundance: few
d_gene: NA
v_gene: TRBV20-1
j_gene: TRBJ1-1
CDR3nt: TGCAGTGCCAGGACAGCGATAATGAACACTGAAGCTTTCTTT
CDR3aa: CSARTAIMNTEAFF

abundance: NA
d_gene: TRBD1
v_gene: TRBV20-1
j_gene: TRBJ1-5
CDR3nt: TGCAGTGCCCCCGGGAGGGACAGGGGTTGGCAGCCCCAGCATTTT
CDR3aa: CSAPGRDRGWQPQHF